This is a list of T cell receptor beta chains from one sample in a study of regulatory T cells in long-lasting Graves disease. TCRdb reanalysed the multiplex PCR reads using MiXCR and keeps one entry per CDR3 protein. The sample shows over 650,000 distinct CDR3 sequences, roughly 30% of them seen only once. Material: peripheral blood mononuclear cells (PBMCs), obtained when the disease was refractory, from a patient treated with antithyroid drugs. The receptors shown here come from a female donor with Graves disease. CDR3s include the opening cysteine and the closing phenylalanine or tryptophan. D genes are given only for firm matches. Clone sizes are given selectively: once, few, many, or a class where the clone is expanded.

cdr3_length	d_call	v_call	clone_size	j_call	cdr3_nt	cdr3_aa
13	-	TRBV28	many	TRBJ1-4	TGTGCCAGCAGTGAATCAACTAATGAAAAACTGTTTTTT	CASSESTNEKLFF
12	-	TRBV7-6	few	TRBJ1-2	TGTGCCAGCAGCACAGGACTCTCTGGCTACACCTTC	CASSTGLSGYTF
15	-	TRBV27	many	TRBJ1-2	TGTGCCAGCAGTTACAACTTACGGGACGTCTATGGCTACACCTTC	CASSYNLRDVYGYTF
13	-	TRBV29-1	-	TRBJ1-4	TGCAGCGTTGAACGACGGACTAATGAAAAACTGTTTTTT	CSVERRTNEKLFF
16	-	TRBV9	few	TRBJ2-2	TGTGCCAGCAGCGTAGCCACGACCGCGAACACCGGGGAGCTGTTTTTT	CASSVATTANTGELFF
12	-	TRBV20-1	few	TRBJ1-2	TGCAGTGCCCCCATAGGTGGCTATGGCTACACCTTC	CSAPIGGYGYTF
12	-	TRBV5-4	-	TRBJ1-1	TGTGCCAGCAGCTTTCTTTACACTGAAGCTTTCTTT	CASSFLYTEAFF
16	-	TRBV9	-	TRBJ1-1	TGTGCCAGCAGCGTTCATGGGGAGGTAGCTAACACTGAAGCTTTCTTT	CASSVHGEVANTEAFF
14	-	TRBV6-1	few	TRBJ1-1	TGTGCCAGCGTAAACCGGGACACCGCCCTTGAAGCTTTCTTT	CASVNRDTALEAFF
15	-	TRBV12-3/TRBV12-4	few	TRBJ1-5	TGTGCCAGCAGTTTAGGAGGCTCAGGGTTGCAGCCCCAGCATTTT	CASSLGGSGLQPQHF
14	-	TRBV14	few	TRBJ2-5	TGTGCCAGCAGCCTCCCGACGGTATCAAGGACCCAGTACTTC	CASSLPTVSRTQYF
16	-	TRBV24-1	-	TRBJ1-2	TGTGCCACCAGTGATGGGACAAGGATGAACGTTATGGGCTACACCTTC	CATSDGTRMNVMGYTF
15	-	TRBV6-1	-	TRBJ1-6	TGTGCCAGCAGTGAGGGACGGACAAATAATTCACCCCTCCACTTT	CASSEGRTNNSPLHF
11	-	TRBV19	few	TRBJ1-1	TGTGCCAGTAGTATATATGTTGAAGCTTTCTTT	CASSIYVEAFF
14	-	TRBV28	-	TRBJ1-1	TGCGCCAGCAGCCAAGCGGGCCCGGACACTGAAGCTTTCTTT	CASSQAGPDTEAFF
11	-	TRBV30	-	TRBJ1-1	TGTGCCTGGAGTTTTCTGGACGAAGCTTTCTTT	CAWSFLDEAFF
17	TRBD1	TRBV27	-	TRBJ1-1	TGTGCCAGCAGTTACGGGGAAACGGGGACAGGGAACACTGAAGCTTTCTTT	CASSYGETGTGNTEAFF
15	-	TRBV20-1	-	TRBJ1-2	TGCAGTGCTTCATCCCGGGCAGGGACTAACTATGGCTACACCTTC	CSASSRAGTNYGYTF
15	TRBD1	TRBV6-9	-	TRBJ1-1	TGTGCCAGCAGTTACTCCGGACAGGTTATAACTGAAGCTTTCTTT	CASSYSGQVITEAFF
17	-	TRBV5-1	few	TRBJ1-2	TGCGCCAGCAGCTTGGATGGGGGGCCCGCGCCAAGTTATGGCTACACCTTC	CASSLDGGPAPSYGYTF
15	TRBD2	TRBV6-1	-	TRBJ2-7	TGTGCCAGCACCCCCCGGGGGGACCGATTTAACGAGCAGTACTTC	CASTPRGDRFNEQYF
14	-	TRBV27	-	TRBJ2-5	TGTGCCAGCAGCCCCTGGGGGGCTTCAGAGACCCAGTACTTC	CASSPWGASETQYF
12	-	TRBV28	many	TRBJ1-2	TGTGCCAGCAGGGAGGGCAACCTTGGCTACACCTTC	CASREGNLGYTF
14	-	TRBV25-1	once	TRBJ2-4	TGTGCCAGCAGTGAAACCGGACTGCAAAGGGGTCAGTACTTC	CASSETGLQRGQYF
13	-	TRBV7-9	-	TRBJ2-5	TGTGCCAGCAGCGGTGTAGCGGTGGAGACCCAGTACTTC	CASSGVAVETQYF
15	TRBD1	TRBV20-1	-	TRBJ1-1	TGCAGTGCGGACGGGACAGGGAGTACGGACACTGAAGCTTTCTTT	CSADGTGSTDTEAFF
18	TRBD2	TRBV28	few	TRBJ2-1	TGTGCCAGCAGTGATGGCGGGAGGTTGGGTTCCTGGTACAATGAGCAGTTCTTC	CASSDGGRLGSWYNEQFF
13	-	TRBV30	-	TRBJ1-4	TGTGCCTGGAAGAAAGGGGTAGCCGAAAAACTGTTTTTT	CAWKKGVAEKLFF
15	-	TRBV6-1	few	TRBJ2-5	TGTGCCAGCACCTACCATCAAGGACAGCAAGAGACCCAGTACTTC	CASTYHQGQQETQYF
14	TRBD2	TRBV12-3/TRBV12-4	-	TRBJ2-1	TGTGCCAGCAGACCTAGCGGGTCCTACAATGAGCAGTTCTTC	CASRPSGSYNEQFF
13	TRBD1	TRBV5-1	-	TRBJ2-7	TGCGCCAGCAGCGAAAGCCGGGACAGGGCGACGTACTTC	CASSESRDRATYF
15	-	TRBV3-1	-	TRBJ2-4	TGTGCCAGCAGTCCAGATCATACAGCCAAAAACATTCAGTACTTC	CASSPDHTAKNIQYF
13	-	TRBV7-9	-	TRBJ2-7	TGTGCCAGCTCTAGGGGGGACTCCTACGAGCAGTACTTC	CASSRGDSYEQYF
15	-	TRBV27	many	TRBJ1-1	TGTGCCAGCAGTTTATCGCCGCAGGGGAACACTGAAGCTTTCTTT	CASSLSPQGNTEAFF
18	TRBD1	TRBV5-1	few	TRBJ1-2	TGCGCCAGCAGCTTGGTGCCTACCGGGACAGGGGTCAACTATGGCTACACCTTC	CASSLVPTGTGVNYGYTF
13	TRBD1	TRBV28	many	TRBJ1-2	TGTGCCAGCAGTTTCACAGGGGAATATGGCTACACCTTC	CASSFTGEYGYTF
14	-	TRBV30	-	TRBJ1-1	TGTGCCTGGAATAGGGGACCTAGGGATACTGAAGCTTTCTTT	CAWNRGPRDTEAFF
15	-	TRBV7-9	-	TRBJ2-7	TGTGCCAGCAGCTCCTCCGGGACTTCTAGGTACGAGCAGTACTTC	CASSSSGTSRYEQYF
14	TRBD1	TRBV10-1	few	TRBJ2-7	TGCGCCAGCAGTGGCCGGGACAGAGCCTACGAGCAGTACTTC	CASSGRDRAYEQYF
13	-	TRBV27	-	TRBJ2-6	TGTGCCACCAGGAGGAACGGGGCCAACGTCCTGACTTTC	CATRRNGANVLTF
16	TRBD2	TRBV5-4	-	TRBJ2-2	TGTGCCAGCAGCTTAGGAGCGGGAGTGCCCACCGGGGAGCTGTTTTTT	CASSLGAGVPTGELFF
13	TRBD1	TRBV11-2	-	TRBJ1-1	TGTGCCAGCAGCTTACCAGGGGGCGAAGAAGCTTTCTTT	CASSLPGGEEAFF
13	-	TRBV19	-	TRBJ1-5	TGTGCCAGTGCGGTCAGGGTGGGTCAGCCCCAGCATTTT	CASAVRVGQPQHF
16	-	TRBV7-9	-	TRBJ1-2	TGTGCCAGCAGCTTAGCGTCCGGGGGGGCAGGCTATGGCTACACCTTC	CASSLASGGAGYGYTF
12	-	TRBV6-1	-	TRBJ2-7	TGTGCCAACAGTGAAAATTTAGGCGAGCAGTACTTC	CANSENLGEQYF
16	-	TRBV13	few	TRBJ1-3	TGTGCCAGCAGCTCTACGGACACTTACTCTGGAAACACCATATATTTT	CASSSTDTYSGNTIYF
15	-	TRBV10-1	-	TRBJ2-7	TGCGCCAGCAGTCCCTCCGGGACGGCGCCCTACGAGCAGTACTTC	CASSPSGTAPYEQYF
12	-	TRBV24-1	-	TRBJ1-1	TGTGCCACCAGTGATTGGGGGCGTCAGGCTTTCTTT	CATSDWGRQAFF
14	TRBD1	TRBV6-1	many	TRBJ2-7	TGTGCCAGCAGTGAATGGACAGGGGGCTACGAGCAGTACTTC	CASSEWTGGYEQYF
16	TRBD1	TRBV7-9	-	TRBJ2-2	TGTGCCAGCAGCTTACGGACAGGGACCGATACCGGGGAGCTGTTTTTT	CASSLRTGTDTGELFF
13	TRBD1	TRBV19	many	TRBJ1-1	TGTGCCAGCGGCGACAGGGTGAACACTGAAGCTTTCTTT	CASGDRVNTEAFF
16	TRBD1	TRBV6-1	-	TRBJ2-6	TGTGCCAGCAGTGAGGACAGGGCTTCTGGGGCCAACGTCCTGACTTTC	CASSEDRASGANVLTF
13	-	TRBV6-1	many	TRBJ1-6	TGTGCCAGTCTGAGGGCGACTGATTCACCCCTCCACTTT	CASLRATDSPLHF
17	-	TRBV15	-	TRBJ2-6	TGTGCCACCAGCAGAGATCTAGGACAGTCTGGGGCCAACGTCCTGACTTTC	CATSRDLGQSGANVLTF
12	-	TRBV5-1	-	TRBJ1-1	TGCGCCAGCTACGACTCGAACACTGAAGCTTTCTTT	CASYDSNTEAFF